This T cell receptor beta chain came from a study of T cell clonality in common variable immunodeficiency. Looked up from germline, CDR1 is SGHDN and CDR2 is FVKESK. With V trimmed by 6 bases and J by 4 bases, 5 bases remained unmatched. CDR3 length: 14 residues. Sequenced by immunoSEQ multiplex PCR; TCRdb stores in-frame clones only, minus some. The sample was found to contain about 52,000 clones, and every one recurs. Each donor provided roughly 4.5 to 8 ml of heparinized whole blood. This clone was seen many times. With the read ending 3 residues before the CDR3 end, the germline J gene is used to fill in that end.

The sequencing input was peripheral blood mononuclear cells. V and J are TRBV14 and TRBJ1-4, with TRBD1 matching 7 bases. This TCR was sampled from a person aged 18 to 70 in good health. The CDR3 sequence: CASSPTGSNEKLFF. The DNA read from the CDR3 is TGTGCCAGCAGTCCGACAGGGAGTAATGAAAAA. The variable domain in full, with the rest retrieved from reference TRBV14 and TRBJ1-4, is EAGVTQFPSHSVIEKGQTVTLRCDPISGHDNLYWYRRVMGKEIKFLLHFVKESKQDESGMPNNRFLAERTGGTYSTLKVQPAELEDSGVYFCASSPTGSNEKLFFGSGTQLSVL.